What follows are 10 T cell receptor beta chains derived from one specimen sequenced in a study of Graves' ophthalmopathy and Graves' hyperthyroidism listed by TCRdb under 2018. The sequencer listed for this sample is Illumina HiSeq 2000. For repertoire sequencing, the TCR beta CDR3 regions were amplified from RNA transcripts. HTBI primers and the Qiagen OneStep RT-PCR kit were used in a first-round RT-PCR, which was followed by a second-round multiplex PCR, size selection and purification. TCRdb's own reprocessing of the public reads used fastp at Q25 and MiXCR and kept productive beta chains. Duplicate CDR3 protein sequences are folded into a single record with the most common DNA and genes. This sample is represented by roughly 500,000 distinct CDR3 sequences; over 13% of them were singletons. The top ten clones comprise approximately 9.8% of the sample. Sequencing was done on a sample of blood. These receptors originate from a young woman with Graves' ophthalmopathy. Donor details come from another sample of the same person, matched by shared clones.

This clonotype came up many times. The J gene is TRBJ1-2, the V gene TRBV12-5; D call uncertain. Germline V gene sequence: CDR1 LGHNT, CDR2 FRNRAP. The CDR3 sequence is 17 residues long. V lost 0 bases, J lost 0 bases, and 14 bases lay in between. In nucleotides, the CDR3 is TGTGCTAGTGGTTTGGTACTAGCGGCAGGAGCTAACTATGGCTACACCTTC. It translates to CASGLVLAAGANYGYTF.

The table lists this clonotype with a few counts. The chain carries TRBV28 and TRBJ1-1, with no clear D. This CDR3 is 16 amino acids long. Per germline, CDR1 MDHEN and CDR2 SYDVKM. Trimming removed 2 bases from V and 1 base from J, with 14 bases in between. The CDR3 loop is CASSLAGIPPNTEAFF. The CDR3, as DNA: TGTGCCAGCAGTTTAGCTGGTATACCCCCGAACACTGAAGCTTTCTTT. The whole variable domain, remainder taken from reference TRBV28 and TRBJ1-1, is DVKVTQSSRYLVKRTGEKVFLECVQDMDHENMFWYRQDPGLGLRLIYFSYDVKMKEKGDIPEGYSVSREKKERFSLILESASTNQTSMYLCASSLAGIPPNTEAFFGQGTRLTVV.

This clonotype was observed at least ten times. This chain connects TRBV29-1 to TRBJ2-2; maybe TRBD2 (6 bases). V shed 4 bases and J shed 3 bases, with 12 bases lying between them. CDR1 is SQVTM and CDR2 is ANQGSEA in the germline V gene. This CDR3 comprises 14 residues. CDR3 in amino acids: CSVGVGGYTGELFF. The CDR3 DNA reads TGCAGCGTTGGGGTCGGGGGATACACCGGGGAGCTGTTTTTT.

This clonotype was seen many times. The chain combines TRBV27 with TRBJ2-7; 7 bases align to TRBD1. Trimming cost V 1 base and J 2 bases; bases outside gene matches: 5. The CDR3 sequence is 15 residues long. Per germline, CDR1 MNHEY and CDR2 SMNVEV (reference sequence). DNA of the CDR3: TGTGCCAGCAGTTTATTTCAGGGGGTTACCTACGAGCAGTACTTC. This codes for CASSLFQGVTYEQYF.

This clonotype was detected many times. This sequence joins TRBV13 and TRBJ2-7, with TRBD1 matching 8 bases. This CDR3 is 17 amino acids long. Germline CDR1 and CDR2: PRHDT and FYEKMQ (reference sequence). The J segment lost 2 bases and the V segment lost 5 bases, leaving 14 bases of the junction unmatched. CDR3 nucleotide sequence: TGTGCCAGCAGCCCCCGGACCCTGGGACAGGCCGCCTACGAGCAGTACTTC. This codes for CASSPRTLGQAAYEQYF.

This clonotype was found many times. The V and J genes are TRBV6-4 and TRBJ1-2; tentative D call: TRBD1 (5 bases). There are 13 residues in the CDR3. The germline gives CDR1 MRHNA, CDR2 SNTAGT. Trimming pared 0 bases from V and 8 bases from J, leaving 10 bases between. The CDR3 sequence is CASSDSAGTGYTF. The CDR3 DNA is TGTGCCAGCAGTGACTCGGCAGGGACCGGCTACACCTTC.

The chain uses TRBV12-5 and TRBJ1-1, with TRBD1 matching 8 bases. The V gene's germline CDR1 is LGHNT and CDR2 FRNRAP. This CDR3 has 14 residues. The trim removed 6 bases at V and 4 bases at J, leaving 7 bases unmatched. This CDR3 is CASGPGTGLTEAFF. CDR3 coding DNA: TGTGCTAGTGGCCCCGGGACAGGCCTCACTGAAGCTTTCTTT.

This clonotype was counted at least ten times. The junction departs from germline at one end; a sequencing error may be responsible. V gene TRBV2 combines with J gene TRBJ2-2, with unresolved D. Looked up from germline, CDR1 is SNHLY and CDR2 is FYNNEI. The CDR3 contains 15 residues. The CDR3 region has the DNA TGTGCCAGCGGTGAAACAATCGCAAACACCGGGGAGCTGTTTTTT. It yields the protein CASGETIANTGELFF.

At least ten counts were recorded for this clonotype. In nucleotides, the CDR3 is TGCGCCAGCAGCCTAGGGACTAGCGTCGCCTACGAGCAGTACTTC. Translating gives CASSLGTSVAYEQYF. The chain carries TRBV5-1 and TRBJ2-7, with TRBD2 identical over 10 bases. The ends lost 4 bases at V and 2 bases at J; junction bases unmatched: 6. Germline loops: CDR1 SGHRS, CDR2 YFSETQ. The CDR3 is 15 residues long.

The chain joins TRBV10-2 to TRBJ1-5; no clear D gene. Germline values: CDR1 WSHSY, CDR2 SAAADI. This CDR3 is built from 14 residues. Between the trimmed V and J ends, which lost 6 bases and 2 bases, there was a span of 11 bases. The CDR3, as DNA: TGCGCCAGCAGGCCAGGTAGGGGCAATCAGCCCCAGCATTTT. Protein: CASRPGRGNQPQHF.